Listed here are 28 T cell receptor beta chains from one sample, sequenced in a study of blood T cell repertoires in COVID-19. The table came from immunoSEQ multiplex PCR; TCRdb's copy has only in-frame clones and leaves some out. The profile shows tens of thousands of clones, 70% to 80% of them singletons. Sample: peripheral blood. These receptors all stem from a woman between 65 and 79 years old with acute or convalescent COVID-19.

This sequence joins TRBV29-1 and TRBJ1-1; 9 bases map to TRBD1. The ends lost 3 bases at V and 1 base at J; junction bases unmatched: 9. This CDR3 has 16 residues. The germline CDR1 and CDR2 sequences are SQVTM and ANQGSEA. This CDR3 reads CSVDSRTGVGNTEAFF. Here the CDR3 DNA reads TGCAGCGTTGATAGCCGGACAGGGGTTGGGAACACTGAAGCTTTCTTT.

This sequence joins TRBV27 and TRBJ1-2, with D unresolved. V dropped 6 bases and J dropped 5 bases, with 13 bases sitting between them. Per germline, CDR1 MNHEY and CDR2 SMNVEV (reference sequence). This CDR3 has 13 amino acids. This CDR3 is CASRDPSSYGYTF. CDR3 coding DNA: TGTGCCAGCAGAGACCCCTCTAGTTATGGCTACACCTTC.

The chain is built from TRBV29-1 and TRBJ1-2; the D is unclear. The CDR3 contains 14 residues. CDR1 and CDR2 (germline): SQVTM, ANQGSEA. The V and J ends lost 0 bases and 2 bases respectively, with 10 bases between them. The CDR3 here is CSVEDRRANYGYTF. In DNA, the CDR3 is TGCAGCGTTGAAGATCGGAGAGCCAACTATGGCTACACCTTC.

V and J are TRBV5-1 and TRBJ2-7; 10 bases fit TRBD2. The CDR3 runs 15 residues. From germline, CDR1 is SGHRS and CDR2 YFSETQ. V trimming: 2 bases; J trimming: 2 bases; junction bases outside the gene matches: 4. The CDR3 region is CASSFLAGEAYEQYF. The CDR3 coding sequence is TGCGCCAGCAGCTTCCTAGCGGGAGAGGCCTACGAGCAGTACTTC. Looking up the rest from reference TRBV5-1 and TRBJ2-7 gives the full variable domain: KAGVTQTPRYLIKTRGQQVTLSCSPISGHRSVSWYQQTPGQGLQFLFEYFSETQRNKGNFPGRFSGRQFSNSRSEMNVSTLELGDSALYLCASSFLAGEAYEQYFGPGTRLTVT.

The rearrangement joins TRBV15 to TRBJ2-1; possibly TRBD2 for D (6 bases). Trimming removed 0 bases at V and 6 bases at J, with 9 bases between. This CDR3 has 14 amino acids. From germline, CDR1 is LNHNV and CDR2 YYDKDF (reference sequence). The CDR3 DNA reads TGTGCCACCAGCAGAGATGGGACTGGCAATGAGCAGTTCTTC. It encodes CATSRDGTGNEQFF.

The chain recombines TRBV2 with TRBJ1-6; D gene uncertain. V dropped 0 bases and J dropped 9 bases, with 12 bases sitting between them. Germline loops: CDR1 SNHLY, CDR2 FYNNEI. The CDR3 has 15 amino acids. CDR3 region: CASSEAGPVGSPLHF. The DNA for the CDR3 is TGTGCCAGCAGTGAAGCGGGCCCCGTGGGTTCACCCCTCCACTTT.

In this sample, this clone turned up once. The V and J genes are TRBV4-2 and TRBJ1-1, with D uncertain. Germline values: CDR1 LGHNA, CDR2 YNFKEQ. The V and J ends lost 8 bases and 3 bases respectively, with 19 bases between them. The length of the CDR3 is 15 residues. Written as DNA, the CDR3 is TGTGCCAGCCCTTACTTGAAATGGAGGGACACTGAAGCTTTCTTT. Translated, it gives CASPYLKWRDTEAFF.

J is TRBJ1-5 and V is TRBV5-8, with a possible D match to TRBD1 (5 bases). V was pared by 0 bases and J by 1 base, with 11 bases between. The CDR3 loop spans 16 amino acids. Germline lookup yields CDR1 SGHTS and CDR2 YDEGEE. The CDR3 region has the DNA TGTGCCAGCAGCTTGGAACGGGGGTGGAGCAATCAGCCCCAGCATTTT. Translation gives CASSLERGWSNQPQHF.

This clone is medium-sized by share. The chain recombines TRBV6-5 with TRBJ2-1; TRBD2 matches at 7 bases. J was trimmed by 8 bases and V by 5 bases; bases with no gene match: 12. The CDR3 sequence is 15 residues long. Germline loops: CDR1 MNHEY, CDR2 SVGAGI. CDR3 sequence (DNA): TGTGCCAGCAGTCCCCGTTTGACTAGCCGGGATGAGCAGTTCTTC. It specifies CASSPRLTSRDEQFF.

This clone appeared once. V is TRBV28 and J is TRBJ2-3; D is unclear. The germline V gene has CDR1 MDHEN and CDR2 SYDVKM. Deletions cut 4 bases from V and 1 base from J, with 9 bases between. There are 14 residues in the CDR3. CDR3 in DNA: TGTGCCAGCAGTTCAACCGCGGGCACAGATACGCAGTATTTT. Translating it yields CASSSTAGTDTQYF.

The V gene is TRBV9, the J gene TRBJ1-1; maybe TRBD1 (5 bases). From germline, CDR1 is SGDLS and CDR2 YYNGEE. With 4 bases removed from V and 0 bases from J, the gap between germline ends came to 16 bases. The CDR3 totals 16 residues. CDR3 protein: CASSPRGGRMNTEAFF. CDR3 nucleotides: TGTGCCAGCAGCCCCCGGGGGGGACGGATGAACACTGAAGCTTTCTTT.

This clone was seen a single time. This sequence joins TRBV27 and TRBJ1-4; D unclear. CDR3 length equals 16 residues. With 6 bases removed from V and 0 bases from J, the gap between germline ends came to 14 bases. Germline CDR1 and CDR2: MNHEY and SMNVEV (reference sequence). In DNA form, the CDR3 reads TGTGCCAGCAGCCGGGGATCCTCAGCAACTAATGAAAAACTGTTTTTT. Translation: CASSRGSSATNEKLFF. Together with reference TRBV27 and TRBJ1-4, the CDR3 gives the full variable domain: EAQVTQNPRYLITVTGKKLTVTCSQNMNHEYMSWYRQDPGLGLRQIYYSMNVEVTDKGDVPEGYKVSRKEKRNFPLILESPSPNQTSLYFCASSRGSSATNEKLFFGSGTQLSVL.

The chain couples TRBV7-8 to TRBJ1-2; D remains ambiguous. Germline values: CDR1 SGHVS, CDR2 FQNEAQ. The CDR3 loop spans 14 amino acids. Trimming stripped 2 bases from V and 4 bases from J, with 11 bases between. The DNA of the CDR3 is TGTGCCAGCAGCTTACTCGTCCAGGTCTATGGCTACACCTTC. It yields the protein CASSLLVQVYGYTF.

This clone showed up just once. The chain joins TRBV7-8 to TRBJ2-3; D gene uncertain. This CDR3 is built from 12 residues. CDR1 and CDR2 from the germline V gene are SGHVS and FQNEAQ. V lost 5 bases to trimming and J lost 2 bases, with 5 bases between them. The CDR3 nucleotides read TGTGCCAGCAGCCCAAACACAGATACGCAGTATTTT. It is translated as CASSPNTDTQYF.

The V call is TRBV28, the J call TRBJ1-2; maybe TRBD1 (5 bases). This CDR3 has 15 amino acids. V was clipped by 6 bases and J by 0 bases, with 14 bases between them. CDR1 is MDHEN and CDR2 is SYDVKM in the germline V gene. CDR3 loop: CASSLDQGSNYGYTF. DNA for the CDR3: TGTGCCAGCAGCTTGGATCAGGGCTCTAACTATGGCTACACCTTC.

The chain carries TRBV2 and TRBJ2-1; D call uncertain. Germline V gives CDR1 SNHLY, CDR2 FYNNEI. Trimming cost V 7 bases and J 7 bases, with 14 bases left between them. The CDR3 has 13 amino acids. The CDR3 DNA sequence: TGTGCCAGCATGGTTCCGCTAACGAATGAGCAGTTCTTC. Translated, it gives CASMVPLTNEQFF.

The CDR3 region is CASRDRGLNTEAFF. The CDR3 nucleotides are TGTGCCAGTCGGGACAGGGGGTTGAACACTGAAGCTTTCTTT. The chain links TRBV19 to TRBJ1-1; TRBD1 matches 11 bases. Trimming cost V 8 bases and J 0 bases; bases outside gene matches: 2. The germline V gene encodes CDR1 LNHDA and CDR2 SQIVND (reference sequence). The CDR3 loop spans 14 amino acids.

The genes are TRBV28 and TRBJ1-2, with no clear D. The ends were cut back, 9 bases at V and 5 bases at J, with 16 bases in the middle. CDR3 length equals 13 residues. Germline CDR1 MDHEN, CDR2 SYDVKM. The CDR3 protein is CASFQQLSYGYTF. In DNA, the CDR3 is TGTGCCAGTTTTCAACAGCTTTCTTATGGCTACACCTTC.

This sequence joins TRBV28 and TRBJ1-5; 8 bases match TRBD1. Trimming at V came to 5 bases and at J to 0 bases, leaving 6 bases not matched to a gene. Germline V gene data show CDR1 as MDHEN and CDR2 as SYDVKM. CDR3 size: 16 residues. The CDR3 nucleotides are TGTGCCAGCAGTCTGGGACAGGCATATAGCAATCAGCCCCAGCATTTT. Translating it yields CASSLGQAYSNQPQHF.

This clone was recorded a few times. The rearrangement uses TRBV7-5 and TRBJ1-2; the table calls TRBD1, which could not be checked here. TRBV7-5 is a listed pseudogene. This CDR3 contains 13 residues. CDR3 region: CVRSLRQAYGYTF. CDR3 sequence (DNA): TGTGTCAGAAGCCTTCGACAGGCCTATGGCTACACCTTC.

V usage is TRBV7-8 and J usage is TRBJ2-7; tentative D call: TRBD1 (6 bases). The V and J ends lost 4 bases and 2 bases respectively, with 12 bases between them. The CDR3 is made up of 14 amino acids. Looked up from germline, CDR1 is SGHVS and CDR2 is FQNEAQ. In nucleotides, the CDR3 is TGTGCCAGCAGCTCAGGGGCGGTTACCTACGAGCAGTACTTC. Translating it yields CASSSGAVTYEQYF.

The rearrangement uses TRBV10-2 and TRBJ2-1; possible D gene TRBD2, 6 bases. Germline-derived CDR1 and CDR2 are WSHSY and SAAADI. This CDR3 comprises 16 residues. V lost 0 bases and J 6 bases, leaving 15 bases between the germline ends. Here the CDR3 DNA reads TGCGCCAGCAGTGAGTCGTTAGCGGTCAAAACCAATGAGCAGTTCTTC. It encodes CASSESLAVKTNEQFF.

This clone was picked up a small number of times. The chain links TRBV6-5 to TRBJ2-2; 8 bases line up with TRBD2. CDR3 size: 14 residues. V shed 5 bases and J 4 bases; nucleotides not matched to a gene: 3. Germline CDR1 MNHEY, CDR2 SVGAGI. DNA for the CDR3: TGTGCCAGCAGTCTAGCGGGCGGCACCGGGGAGCTGTTTTTT. Translation: CASSLAGGTGELFF.

This clone has only a few counts. The rearrangement joins TRBV6-5 to TRBJ1-2; TRBD1 aligns across 8 bases. CDR3 length equals 14 residues. J lost 8 bases, V lost 6 bases, and 11 bases had no gene match. Germline assignment: CDR1 MNHEY and CDR2 SVGAGI. The CDR3 DNA reads as TGTGCCAGCAGCTCCCGACAGGGGTTGGGCGGCTACACCTTC. Translating gives CASSSRQGLGGYTF.

This clone was seen many times. V is TRBV29-1 and J is TRBJ1-2; TRBD1 agrees at 7 bases. Germline lookup yields CDR1 SQVTM and CDR2 ANQGSEA. The CDR3 totals 13 residues. The CDR3 DNA reads TGCAGTGTCATAGCCCAGGGGGACTATGGCTACACCTTC. It translates to CSVIAQGDYGYTF.

The chain combines TRBV5-1 with TRBJ1-1; D perhaps matches TRBD1 (6 bases). This CDR3 region has 15 residues. Germline-derived CDR1 and CDR2 are SGHRS and YFSETQ. V shed 4 bases and J shed 1 base, with 14 bases lying between them. The CDR3 here is CASSPAWTANTEAFF. DNA of the CDR3: TGCGCCAGCAGCCCCGCCTGGACAGCGAACACTGAAGCTTTCTTT.

The chain recombines TRBV4-3 with TRBJ2-7, with D possibly being TRBD1 (6 bases). Deletions cut 4 bases from V and 6 bases from J, with 16 bases between. This CDR3 contains 14 residues. The germline V gene has CDR1 LGHNA and CDR2 YSLEER. CDR3 sequence: CASSPRARGIEQYF. The CDR3 region has the DNA TGCGCCAGCAGCCCGAGGGCAAGGGGGATCGAGCAGTACTTC.

In regard to this clone: The same CDR3 can be traced to other DNA sequences in this sample. The chain couples TRBV5-1 to TRBJ1-6; possibly TRBD1 for D (6 bases). This CDR3 is 14 amino acids long. Trimming took off 0 bases at V and 7 bases at J, with 8 bases between the two ends. Germline assignment: CDR1 SGHRS and CDR2 YFSETQ. The CDR3 reads CASSLGQENSPLHF. CDR3 coding DNA: TGCGCCAGCAGCTTGGGACAGGAAAATTCACCCCTCCACTTT. The full variable domain, its missing parts supplied by reference TRBV5-1 and TRBJ1-6, is KAGVTQTPRYLIKTRGQQVTLSCSPISGHRSVSWYQQTPGQGLQFLFEYFSETQRNKGNFPGRFSGRQFSNSRSEMNVSTLELGDSALYLCASSLGQENSPLHFGNGTRLTVT.